The 11 T cell receptor beta chains listed next were all sequenced from one sample in a study of T cell repertoires in cytomegalovirus infection (dated by TCRdb to the late 2010s). No antigen has been assigned to these receptors. The treatment or condition label, as the study defines it: in vitro stimulation with specific CMV peptide epitopes to enrich CMV-specific T cells. Instrument on record: Illumina HiSeq 1500. Using fastp at Q25 and MiXCR, TCRdb reprocessed the public reads and kept productive beta chains. Rows matching on CDR3 protein sequence are summarized as one entry with the most common DNA and genes. Across this sample there are hundreds of thousands of distinct CDR3 sequences, with roughly 30% seen only once. About an eighth of the sample rests with the top ten. This material consisted of cultured CD8+ T cells from PBMCs, taken from culture after CMV antigen stimulation. The receptors were sampled from a human donor in good health (CMV status not recorded). Some clones in this sample may be carry-over from other donors' samples.

There are a few counts of this clonotype. This chain joins TRBV7-6 and TRBJ1-2; D is unresolved. Trimming shortened V by 1 base and J by 8 bases, and 5 bases separated the two germline ends. Per the germline V gene, CDR1 is SGHVS and CDR2 is FNYEAQ. This CDR3 spans 11 amino acids. The CDR3: CASSLVSGYTF. CDR3 in DNA: TGTGCCAGCAGCTTAGTTTCAGGCTACACCTTC.

About this clonotype: At one of its ends the junction is not consistent with the germline gene, which may arise from a read error. This rearrangement joins TRBV7-9 to TRBJ2-1; D is perhaps TRBD1 (6 bases). In germline, CDR1 is SEHNR, CDR2 FQNEAQ (reference sequence). CDR3 size: 12 residues. In DNA, the CDR3 is TGTGCCAGCAGCTTATCCCGGACAGTCATCTACTTC. This encodes CASSLSRTVIYF.

As concerns this clonotype: One base away lies a much larger clone, so this may be a sequencing read error. The V call is TRBV7-6, the J call TRBJ1-1; 8 positions agree with TRBD1. Looked up from germline, CDR1 is SGHVS and CDR2 is FNYEAQ. This CDR3 has 14 amino acids. CDR3 sequence: CANSQDRAGTEAFF. DNA for the CDR3: TGTGCCAACAGCCAGGACAGGGCTGGCACTGAAGCTTTCTTT. The entire variable domain, with the rest obtained from reference TRBV7-6 and TRBJ1-1, is as follows: GAGVSQSPRYKVTKRGQDVALRCDPISGHVSLYWYRQALGQGPEFLTYFNYEAQQDKSGLPNDRFSAERPEGSISTLTIQRTEQRDSAMYRCANSQDRAGTEAFFGQGTRLTVV.

This clonotype has only a few counts. The chain uses TRBV28 and TRBJ2-5; D perhaps matches TRBD2 (6 bases). The ends were cut back, 1 base at V and 4 bases at J, with 13 bases in the middle. This CDR3 is 15 amino acids long. The germline V gene encodes CDR1 MDHEN and CDR2 SYDVKM. The CDR3 bases are TGTGCCAGCAGTTTATACGGGACTTGGGCAGAGACCCAGTACTTC. It specifies CASSLYGTWAETQYF.

This clonotype was recorded a few times. This rearrangement joins TRBV5-4 to TRBJ2-3; possible D gene TRBD2, 5 bases. The CDR3 sequence is 14 residues long. Trimming removed 3 bases at V and 4 bases at J, with 12 bases between. CDR1 and CDR2 (germline): SGHNT, YYREEE (reference sequence). As DNA, the CDR3 is TGTGCCAGCAGCTCCGAGGGCCCCCCAGATACGCAGTATTTT. The encoded protein is CASSSEGPPDTQYF.

This clonotype was observed a single time. J is TRBJ2-4 and V is TRBV27; D call uncertain. The ends were cut back, 0 bases at V and 2 bases at J, with 2 bases in the middle. This CDR3 comprises 13 residues. Germline values: CDR1 MNHEY, CDR2 SMNVEV (reference sequence). CDR3 residues: CASSLSSKNIQYF. DNA of the CDR3: TGTGCCAGCAGTTTATCCTCCAAAAACATTCAGTACTTC.

V is TRBV4-3 and J is TRBJ2-1; TRBD2 matches 9 bases. Per germline, CDR1 LGHNA and CDR2 YSLEER. The CDR3 length is 18 residues. V shed 1 base and J 3 bases; nucleotides not matched to a gene: 10. The CDR3 DNA is TGCGCCAGCAGCCAAGCGGTTCTGGCTAGCGGGGTCTACAATGAGCAGTTCTTC. Translation: CASSQAVLASGVYNEQFF.

In this sample, this clonotype turned up many times. The V call is TRBV7-8, the J call TRBJ2-7; D is possibly TRBD1 (5 bases). The germline V and J ends were trimmed by 2 bases and 2 bases, with 13 bases remaining between them. Germline V CDR1 and CDR2: SGHVS, FQNEAQ. The CDR3 has 15 amino acids. The DNA of the CDR3 is TGTGCCAGCAGCTTACAACAGGCCCCTACCTACGAGCAGTACGTC. This sequence encodes CASSLQQAPTYEQYV.

The chain carries TRBV2 and TRBJ2-3; D remains ambiguous. Germline V gene lookup returns CDR1 SNHLY and CDR2 FYNNEI. This CDR3 is 12 amino acids long. The V end lost 6 bases, the J end lost 4 bases, and 8 bases lay between the germline ends. In DNA, the CDR3 is TGTGCCAGCAGGGGGTACCCAGATACGCAGTATTTT. Translation gives CASRGYPDTQYF.

This rearrangement joins TRBV27 to TRBJ2-7, with D possibly TRBD2 on 6 matching bases. The CDR3 sequence is 15 residues long. The V end lost 5 bases, the J end lost 3 bases, and 17 bases lay between the germline ends. Per germline, CDR1 MNHEY and CDR2 SMNVEV (reference sequence). For the CDR3, the DNA is TGTGCCAGCAGTCTCCAGGAGGGACCCTACTACGAGCAGTACTTC. Translated: CASSLQEGPYYEQYF.

V and J are TRBV7-9 and TRBJ2-3; D remains unclear. Trimming took 10 bases from V and 0 from J, leaving 11 bases between them. CDR1 SEHNR and CDR2 FQNEAQ come from the germline V gene (reference sequence). This CDR3 is 13 amino acids long. The CDR3 DNA sequence: TGTGCCACTACGCCAGAGAGCACAGATACGCAGTATTTT. Residues: CATTPESTDTQYF. Drawing the rest from reference TRBV7-9 and TRBJ2-3, the complete variable domain is DTGVSQNPRHKITKRGQNVTFRCDPISEHNRLYWYRQTLGQGPEFLTYFQNEAQLEKSRLLSDRFSAERPKGSFSTLEIQRTEQGDSAMYLCATTPESTDTQYFGPGTRLTVL.